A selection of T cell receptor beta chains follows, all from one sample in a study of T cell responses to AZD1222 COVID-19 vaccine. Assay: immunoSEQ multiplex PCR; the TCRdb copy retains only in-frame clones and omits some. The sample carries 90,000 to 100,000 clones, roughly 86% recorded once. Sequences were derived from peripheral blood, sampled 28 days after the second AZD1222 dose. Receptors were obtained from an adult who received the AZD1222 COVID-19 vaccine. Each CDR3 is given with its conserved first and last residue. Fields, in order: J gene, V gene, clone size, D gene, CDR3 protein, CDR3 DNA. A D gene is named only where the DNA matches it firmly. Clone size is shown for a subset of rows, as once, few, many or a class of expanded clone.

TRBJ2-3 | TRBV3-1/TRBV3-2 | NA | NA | CASSQDGTQHDTQYF | TGTGCCAGCAGCCAAGATGGCACACAACATGATACGCAGTATTTT
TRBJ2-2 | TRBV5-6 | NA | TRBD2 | CASSLSGGTNTGELFF | TGTGCCAGCAGCTTGAGCGGGGGAACGAACACCGGGGAGCTGTTTTTT
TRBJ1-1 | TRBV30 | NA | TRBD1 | CAWRTGSWNTEAFF | TGTGCCTGGAGGACAGGGTCATGGAACACTGAAGCTTTCTTT
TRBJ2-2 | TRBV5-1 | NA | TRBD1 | CASSFTGQGSPGELFF | TGCGCCAGCAGCTTCACCGGACAGGGAAGTCCCGGGGAGCTGTTTTTT
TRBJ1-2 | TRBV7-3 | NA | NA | CASSFYPNYGYTF | TGTGCCAGCAGCTTCTACCCCAACTATGGCTACACCTTC
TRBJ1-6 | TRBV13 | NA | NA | CASSGEGNSPLHF | TGTGCCAGCAGCGGCGAGGGCAATTCACCCCTCCACTTT
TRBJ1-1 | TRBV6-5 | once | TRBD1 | CASTRTGGLDTEAFF | TGTGCCAGCACCCGGACAGGGGGCTTAGACACTGAAGCTTTCTTT
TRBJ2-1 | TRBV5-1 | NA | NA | CASSLEAGQGKDEQFF | TGCGCCAGCAGCTTGGAGGCGGGCCAAGGGAAGGATGAGCAGTTCTTC
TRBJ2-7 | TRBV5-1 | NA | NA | CASSSYEVYEQYF | TGCGCCAGCAGCTCTTACGAAGTTTACGAGCAGTACTTC
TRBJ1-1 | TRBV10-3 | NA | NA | CAIARGMNTEAFF | TGTGCCATCGCCCGGGGAATGAACACTGAAGCTTTCTTT
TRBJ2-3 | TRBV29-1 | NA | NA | CSAFLGRVSTDTQYF | TGCAGCGCCTTTCTCGGGCGGGTAAGCACAGATACGCAGTATTTT
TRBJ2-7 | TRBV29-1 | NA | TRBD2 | CSVGSSGSLYEQYF | TGCAGCGTTGGTTCTAGCGGGAGTTTATACGAGCAGTACTTC
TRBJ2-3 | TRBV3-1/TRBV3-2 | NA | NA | CASSQGGGTDTQYF | TGTGCCAGCAGCCAAGGCGGGGGCACAGATACGCAGTATTTT
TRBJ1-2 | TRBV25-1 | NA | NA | CASIGGYTF | TGTGCCAGCATAGGTGGCTACACCTTC
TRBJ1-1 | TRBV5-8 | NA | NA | CASSNDRNTEAFF | TGTGCCAGCAGCAACGACAGGAACACTGAAGCTTTCTTT
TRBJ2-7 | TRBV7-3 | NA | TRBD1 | CASSSSGQGAWEQYF | TGTGCCAGCAGCTCCTCGGGACAGGGGGCTTGGGAACAGTACTTC
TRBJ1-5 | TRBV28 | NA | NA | CASKASNSNQPQHF | TGTGCCAGCAAGGCCAGTAATAGCAATCAGCCCCAGCATTTT
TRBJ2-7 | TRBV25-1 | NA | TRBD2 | CASSVGLGSSYEQYF | TGTGCCAGCAGTGTGGGACTAGGTTCTTCCTACGAGCAGTACTTC